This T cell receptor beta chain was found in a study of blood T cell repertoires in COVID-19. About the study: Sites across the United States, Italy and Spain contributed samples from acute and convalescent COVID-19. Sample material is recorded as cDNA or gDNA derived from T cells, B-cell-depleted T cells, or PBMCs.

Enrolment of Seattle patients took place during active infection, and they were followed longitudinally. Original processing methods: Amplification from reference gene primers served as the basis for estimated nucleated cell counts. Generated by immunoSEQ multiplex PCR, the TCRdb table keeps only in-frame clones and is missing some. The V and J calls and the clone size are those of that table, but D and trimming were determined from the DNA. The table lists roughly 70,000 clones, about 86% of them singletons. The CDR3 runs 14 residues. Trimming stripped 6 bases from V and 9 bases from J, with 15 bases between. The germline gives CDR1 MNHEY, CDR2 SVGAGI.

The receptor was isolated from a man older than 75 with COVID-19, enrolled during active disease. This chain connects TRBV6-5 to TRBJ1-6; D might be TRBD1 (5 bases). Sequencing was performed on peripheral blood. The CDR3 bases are TGTGCCAGCAGCGGGGGAGAGCGGAGTTCACCCCTCCACTTT. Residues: CASSGGERSSPLHF.